The rows below give T cell receptor beta chains drawn from one sample of a study of T cell repertoires in cytomegalovirus infection. One entry per CDR3 protein, called by TCRdb with MiXCR from the reads. This table has 680,000 or so distinct CDR3 sequences, 35% to 45% appearing once. Material for sequencing was PBMCs. Receptors were obtained from a human donor in good health (CMV status not recorded). Some clones in this sample may be carry-over from other donors' samples. Both conserved end residues are part of each CDR3. The D gene is left open where the match is weak. Not all rows give a size; the values are once, few, many and, for expanded clones, a class.

TGTGCCAGTAGTGCCAGGAGGACGGACACTGAAGCTTTCTTT | CASSARRTDTEAFF | - | TRBJ1-1 | - | TRBV19
TGTGCCAGTAGCAACTCCCGGCGTCCGAACACCGGGGAGCTGTTTTTT | CASSNSRRPNTGELFF | - | TRBJ2-2 | few | TRBV19
TGTGCCAGCAGTTTAGGAGACAGGGGATACAATGAGCAGTTCTTC | CASSLGDRGYNEQFF | TRBD1 | TRBJ2-1 | many | TRBV28
TGTGCCAGCAGCCGAAAAGCGGGGGGCACAGATACGCAGTATTTT | CASSRKAGGTDTQYF | TRBD2 | TRBJ2-3 | few | TRBV7-2
TGTGCCAGCAGTCCAAGTGGGGCAGGGGCCTATGGCTACACCTTC | CASSPSGAGAYGYTF | - | TRBJ1-2 | - | TRBV6-5
TGCAGTGCACCGAAGGACAGGTCCTATGGCTACACCTTC | CSAPKDRSYGYTF | TRBD1 | TRBJ1-2 | many | TRBV20-1
TGTGCCAGCAGACGTGAGCGGGGGGCTGTCAATGAGCAGTTCTTC | CASRRERGAVNEQFF | TRBD2 | TRBJ2-1 | few | TRBV28
TGTGCCAGCAGAAAGACAGGGGGGCCCGGGGAGCTGTTTTTT | CASRKTGGPGELFF | TRBD1 | TRBJ2-2 | - | TRBV6-6
TGTGCCAGCAGCCCTGGGGGACAGTCCTACGAGCAGTACTTC | CASSPGGQSYEQYF | TRBD1 | TRBJ2-7 | - | TRBV28
TGTGCCAGCTCACCGAATCAGGGGGCAGGTCAGCCCCAGCATTTT | CASSPNQGAGQPQHF | TRBD1 | TRBJ1-5 | - | TRBV18
TGTGCCAGCAGCTTAACGCTAGGGACAGGGGGCCCATCCCAGCATTTT | CASSLTLGTGGPSQHF | TRBD1 | TRBJ1-5 | - | TRBV5-3
TGTGCCAGCAGCGTAGCCAGGCGACAAACCTCTGGGGCCAACGTCCTGACTTTC | CASSVARRQTSGANVLTF | - | TRBJ2-6 | - | TRBV9
TGTGCCAGCAGCTTAGATTTGTGGGAGGAGACCCAGTACTTC | CASSLDLWEETQYF | - | TRBJ2-5 | - | TRBV7-2
TGTGCCAGCAGCTCCAACCAAAAGACCCAGTACTTC | CASSSNQKTQYF | - | TRBJ2-5 | - | TRBV27
TGTGCCAGCAGCTTAATCCGAACCGGGACACACACCGGGGAGCTGTTTTTT | CASSLIRTGTHTGELFF | - | TRBJ2-2 | - | TRBV7-8
TGTGCCAGCAGCTTACCAACCGGGACAGATTTATACGAGCAGTACTTC | CASSLPTGTDLYEQYF | TRBD1 | TRBJ2-7 | - | TRBV7-9
TGTGCCAGCAGCCCCGGGACTAGCGGGGGATCCTACAATGAGCAGTTCTTC | CASSPGTSGGSYNEQFF | TRBD2 | TRBJ2-1 | many | TRBV7-2
TGTGCCAGCACCGAGGGCGTTTGGCCCCAGCATTTT | CASTEGVWPQHF | - | TRBJ1-5 | - | TRBV2
TGTGCCAGCAGTTACTTGGCGGGGGGAGCCAAAAACATTCAGTACTTC | CASSYLAGGAKNIQYF | TRBD2 | TRBJ2-4 | - | TRBV6-6
TGTGCCAGCAGCTTAGGTGCAGGACTGGAGCAGTACTTC | CASSLGAGLEQYF | - | TRBJ2-7 | many | TRBV7-2
TGTGCCAGCAACCTGGAGCAGGGGCTCGAAGCTTTCTTT | CASNLEQGLEAFF | - | TRBJ1-1 | - | TRBV12-3/TRBV12-4
TGTGCCACCAGGGAGACAACCACAGATACGCAGTATTTT | CATRETTTDTQYF | - | TRBJ2-3 | - | TRBV24-1
TGTGCCAGCAGTTTCAGTTACAGGGGTCGGCAGCAGCCCCAGCATTTT | CASSFSYRGRQQPQHF | TRBD1 | TRBJ1-5 | few | TRBV28
TGCAGTGCTAGCGGGACTAGCGGGAGAGACTTCGGCGAGCAGTACTTC | CSASGTSGRDFGEQYF | TRBD2 | TRBJ2-7 | - | TRBV20-1
TGTGCCAGCAGCTTGTCGCAGCCAGGTTCCATGTCCAAAAACATTCAGTACTTC | CASSLSQPGSMSKNIQYF | - | TRBJ2-4 | many | TRBV7-2
TGTGCCACCAGTGAGAAAGTCGGGGGCAGCTACAATGAGCAGTTATTC | CATSEKVGGSYNEQLF | - | TRBJ2-1 | - | TRBV24-1
TGTGCCAACAAGCGGTCTGGGAGGGGGTTGGGGGATGAGCAGTTCTTC | CANKRSGRGLGDEQFF | - | TRBJ2-1 | - | TRBV12-3/TRBV12-4
TGTGCCAGCACAGGGGGAGGGAAACTCTCTGGGGCCAACGTCCTGACTTTC | CASTGGGKLSGANVLTF | - | TRBJ2-6 | - | TRBV5-5
TGTGCCAGCAGTTTACCAGCGGGAGGTACCGGGGAGCTGTTTTTT | CASSLPAGGTGELFF | TRBD2 | TRBJ2-2 | - | TRBV28
TGTGCCAGCAGCCAAAGTTGGGAGACCCAGTACTTC | CASSQSWETQYF | - | TRBJ2-5 | few | TRBV12-3/TRBV12-4
TGTGCCAGCAGTCTACAAACCTCTGGAAACACCATATATTTT | CASSLQTSGNTIYF | - | TRBJ1-3 | - | TRBV6-5
TGTGCCAGCAGCCCTATGGGCTCCTACGAGCAGTACTTC | CASSPMGSYEQYF | - | TRBJ2-7 | many | TRBV7-8
TGTGCCAGCAGGAGCCTACTAGGACTCAACCCGACCTCCCAAGAGACCCAGTACTTC | CASRSLLGLNPTSQETQYF | - | TRBJ2-5 | - | TRBV2
TGTGCCAGCAGAGGGACTAGCTTTGAGCAGTTCTTC | CASRGTSFEQFF | TRBD2 | TRBJ2-1 | - | TRBV12-3/TRBV12-4
TGTGCCAGCAGCTTGGACGGGAGAGAGGGCGGGGAGCTGTTTTTT | CASSLDGREGGELFF | - | TRBJ2-2 | many | TRBV7-6
TGTGCCAGCAGTTACTCGGTCGTCCAGGGTCTCGAGCAGTACTTC | CASSYSVVQGLEQYF | - | TRBJ2-7 | - | TRBV6-5
TGTGCCATTAGTATGACTAGCGGGACTCAAGAGACCCAGTACTTC | CAISMTSGTQETQYF | TRBD2 | TRBJ2-5 | - | TRBV19
TGTGCCAGCAGCTTAGGACTAGGCCTACAAGAGACCCAGTACTTC | CASSLGLGLQETQYF | TRBD2 | TRBJ2-5 | once | TRBV5-6
TGTGCCAGCAGGGACAATGAGCAGTTCTTC | CASRDNEQFF | - | TRBJ2-1 | many | TRBV6-1
TGTGCCAGCAGCCAAGACCGGGACAGGGTGTTCACTGAAGCTTTCTTT | CASSQDRDRVFTEAFF | TRBD1 | TRBJ1-1 | few | TRBV4-2
TGTGCCACCAGTGATTTCGGGGTAGCCGGGGAGCTGTTTTTT | CATSDFGVAGELFF | - | TRBJ2-2 | - | TRBV24-1
TGCAGTGCTAGAGCCCACGATACCTCCTACGAGCAGTACTTC | CSARAHDTSYEQYF | - | TRBJ2-7 | - | TRBV20-1
TGTGCCAGCAGTTTAGCTGGGGCTGGGGCCAACGTCCTGACTTTC | CASSLAGAGANVLTF | - | TRBJ2-6 | many | TRBV28
TGTGCCAGCAGTGACCAAAAGGGGACAATTCAAGGCAATGAGCAGTTCTTC | CASSDQKGTIQGNEQFF | - | TRBJ2-1 | many | TRBV6-1
TGTGCCAGCAGTTTTTCCTCCTTCTACGAGCAGTACTTC | CASSFSSFYEQYF | - | TRBJ2-7 | - | TRBV7-2
TGTGCCAGCAGTGAACAGCAGGGGGCATGGACCGGGGAGCTGTTTTTT | CASSEQQGAWTGELFF | TRBD1 | TRBJ2-2 | few | TRBV6-1
TGTGCCAGCAAAATGACGGGCAAGAGTTCCTACACCTTC | CASKMTGKSSYTF | - | TRBJ1-2 | - | TRBV12-3/TRBV12-4
TGTGCCAGCAGCTCCGGGAGGGGGGGTTTCTACGAGCAGTACTTC | CASSSGRGGFYEQYF | TRBD2 | TRBJ2-7 | - | TRBV7-2
TGCAGTGCTACCTTCGGAGGGGTCTATAATTCACCCCTCCACTTT | CSATFGGVYNSPLHF | - | TRBJ1-6 | - | TRBV20-1
TGTGCCAGCCATCCAGTTGCAACTAGCACAGATACGCAGTATTTT | CASHPVATSTDTQYF | - | TRBJ2-3 | few | TRBV28
TGTGCCAGTAGTCAAGGACTAGCGGGAGGGGAAAACATTCAGTACTTC | CASSQGLAGGENIQYF | TRBD2 | TRBJ2-4 | - | TRBV19
TGTGCCAGCAGAGGTACTGCGGGTCCCTTTGGAAACACCATATATTTT | CASRGTAGPFGNTIYF | - | TRBJ1-3 | - | TRBV6-1
TGTGCCAGCAGTTTGCCTACTCCGGAGATTGGCGATACGCAGTATTTT | CASSLPTPEIGDTQYF | - | TRBJ2-3 | few | TRBV28
TGTGCCAGCAGCCCCATTGCGGGAGGGCCACGGGAGACCCAGTACTTC | CASSPIAGGPRETQYF | TRBD2 | TRBJ2-5 | - | TRBV6-2/TRBV6-3